A single sample is the source of the 3 T cell receptor beta chains below, sequenced in a study of T-cell memory formation after mild COVID-19. MiXCR, applied by TCRdb to the 5' RACE reads, yields one record per CDR3 protein. The sample yields approximately 170,000 distinct CDR3 sequences, under 15% seen once. Material: PBMCs or a T cell subset sorted from them (not recorded which). The source of these receptors is a man aged 18-30 years who had mild COVID-19 (a few samples of this study predate the infection). Cell type and time point are not known.

This chain uses TRBV6-4 with TRBJ2-7, with D unclear. Trimming removed 2 bases from V and 2 bases from J, with 16 bases in between. The CDR3 consists of 16 residues. Germline loops: CDR1 MRHNA, CDR2 SNTAGT. The CDR3 protein is CASSDLGHSLTYEQYF. Here the CDR3 DNA reads TGTGCCAGCAGTGACCTAGGTCACTCCCTTACCTACGAGCAGTACTTC.

This clonotype came up a few times. The rearrangement uses TRBV14 and TRBJ2-7, with 7 bases matching TRBD1. The junction had 4 bases not matched to a gene; V was cut back by 3 bases and J by 5 bases. Germline assignment: CDR1 SGHDN and CDR2 FVKESK. The CDR3 has 13 amino acids. CDR3 loop: CASSQTGTDEQYV. CDR3 bases: TGTGCCAGCAGCCAGACAGGGACCGACGAGCAGTACGTC.

The chain is built from TRBV21-1 and TRBJ1-2. TRBV21-1 is a recognized pseudogene. The CDR3 extends over 16 amino acids. CDR3 bases: TGTGCCAGCAGCCCGATGTGTTTGGAAGCTGTCTATGGCTACACCTTC. Protein: CASSPMCLEAVYGYTF.